A single sample gave rise to the 22 T cell receptor beta chains below, sequenced in a study of a mutant IDH1 vaccine in newly diagnosed glioma. Method: immunoSEQ multiplex PCR; TCRdb's copy keeps in-frame clones and lacks some. Of approximately 25,000 clones listed, roughly 93% were seen once; the top ten hold about 1.2%. Time point described: baseline, week 1 (first vaccination visit). The sample's treatment: pre-vaccination baseline after standard-of-care therapy. The sequences come from PBMCs, collected from a glioma patient treated with radiotherapy, temozolomide or both. These receptors came from a man between 35 and 55 years old with glioma.

The rearrangement uses TRBV29-1 and TRBJ1-2; 8 nucleotides align to TRBD1. CDR1 is SQVTM, CDR2 ANQGSEA, per germline. V lost 3 bases to trimming and J lost 0 bases; unmatched junction nucleotides: 6. The CDR3 loop spans 15 amino acids. The CDR3, as DNA: TGCAGCGTTGACAAACAGGGGGATTCTAACTATGGCTACACCTTC. As protein: CSVDKQGDSNYGYTF. Looking up the rest from reference TRBV29-1 and TRBJ1-2 gives the full variable domain: SAVISQKPSRDICQRGTSLTIQCQVDSQVTMMFWYRQQPGQSLTLIATANQGSEATYESGFVIDKFPISRPNLTFSTLTVSNMSPEDSSIYLCSVDKQGDSNYGYTFGSGTRLTVV.

As DNA, the CDR3 is TGTGCCAGCAGCTTGGCCAGCTATGGCTACACCTTC. Translating gives CASSLASYGYTF. The chain recombines TRBV5-4 with TRBJ1-2; D ambiguous. Germline values: CDR1 SGHNT, CDR2 YYREEE (reference sequence). The CDR3 has 12 residues. The V end was cut by 0 bases, the J end by 4 bases, with 4 bases between.

This rearrangement joins TRBV7-2 to TRBJ2-2; D may correspond to TRBD1 or TRBD2 (5 bases each). V was cut by 5 bases and J by 6 bases, with 16 bases left in between. The CDR3 covers 15 residues. The V gene's germline CDR1 is SGHTA and CDR2 FQGNSA. The DNA of the CDR3 is TGTGCCAGCAGCCCCCAACCTCAGGGAGCCGGGGAGCTGTTTTTT. Amino acids: CASSPQPQGAGELFF. Together with reference TRBV7-2 and TRBJ2-2, the CDR3 gives the full variable domain: GAGVSQSPSNKVTEKGKDVELRCDPISGHTALYWYRQSLGQGLEFLIYFQGNSAPDKSGLPSDRFSAERTGGSVSTLTIQRTQQEDSAVYLCASSPQPQGAGELFFGEGSRLTVL.

This chain links TRBV7-9 with TRBJ2-7, with 9 bases aligning to TRBD1. The germline CDR1 and CDR2 sequences are SEHNR and FQNEAQ (reference sequence). Unmatched junction bases numbered 4, after V lost 2 bases and J lost 5 bases. The CDR3 sequence is 14 residues long. CDR3 coding DNA: TGTGCCAGCAGCTTAACAGGGGGCGAACACGAGCAGTACTTC. Its translation is CASSLTGGEHEQYF.

This clone was observed a single time. The chain couples TRBV7-8 to TRBJ2-7; D is unclear. CDR1 and CDR2 from the germline V gene are SGHVS and FQNEAQ. This CDR3 is 15 amino acids long. V lost 1 base and J lost 2, with 12 bases in between. The CDR3 sequence is CASSLGVTDTYEQYF. The CDR3 DNA reads as TGTGCCAGCAGCTTAGGTGTAACAGATACCTACGAGCAGTACTTC.

About this clone: No DNA is shown, since the ends of the CDR3 on it are uncertain; the CDR3 is the one TCRdb lists. The rearrangement uses TRBV27 and TRBJ2-7; the D call TRBD1 from the table was never checked on the DNA. Both ends counted, the CDR3 spans 15 residues. The V gene's germline CDR1 is MNHEY and CDR2 SMNVEV (reference sequence). The CDR3 loop reads CASSFLAEIPYEQYF.

The CDR3 DNA reads TGTGCCAGTGGATTTATGGGCGCGGGCACTGAAGCTTTCTTT. Protein product: CASGFMGAGTEAFF. The J gene is TRBJ1-1, the V gene TRBV19; D not certain. The CDR3 totals 14 residues. Germline CDR1 and CDR2: LNHDA and SQIVND (reference sequence). V shed 8 bases and J shed 4 bases, with 17 bases lying between them.

The V call is TRBV7-9, the J call TRBJ2-7; 7 bases fit TRBD2. The J segment lost 4 bases and the V segment lost 8 bases, leaving 11 bases of the junction unmatched. The CDR3 totals 14 residues. Germline V gene lookup returns CDR1 SEHNR and CDR2 FQNEAQ (reference sequence). The CDR3 here is CASGGDSPPYEQYF. CDR3 sequence (DNA): TGTGCCAGCGGGGGGGACTCGCCTCCTTACGAGCAGTACTTC.

The chain links TRBV12-5 to TRBJ2-2; 8 nucleotides match TRBD2. V shed 1 base and J 4 bases; nucleotides not matched to a gene: 14. The CDR3 length is 19 residues. Germline V lookup: CDR1 LGHNT, CDR2 FRNRAP. DNA of the CDR3: TGTGCTAGTGGTTTGGCCCGGACAACACTAGCGGAGGTCACCGGGGAGCTGTTTTTT. Protein product: CASGLARTTLAEVTGELFF.

The chain joins TRBV4-2 to TRBJ2-5; D might be TRBD1 (6 bases). Germline V gives CDR1 LGHNA, CDR2 YNFKEQ. The ends were cut back, 4 bases at V and 3 bases at J, with 9 bases in the middle. The CDR3 extends over 13 amino acids. CDR3 in amino acids: CASSPGQKETQYF. The CDR3 nucleotides are TGTGCCAGCAGCCCTGGACAGAAAGAGACCCAGTACTTC.

This clone was picked up one time. The chain employs TRBV7-2 and TRBJ2-3; a possible D gene is TRBD2 (5 bases). The CDR3 is 17 amino acids. V lost 5 bases and J lost 0, with 18 bases in between. Germline V gene sequence: CDR1 SGHTA, CDR2 FQGNSA. CDR3 protein: CASSLRVGPLSTDTQYF. The CDR3, as DNA: TGTGCCAGCAGCCTGAGGGTCGGTCCCCTTAGCACAGATACGCAGTATTTT.

The chain employs TRBV9 and TRBJ2-3, with a weak D call TRBD2 (6 bases). V lost 3 bases and J 12 bases, leaving 14 bases between the germline ends. Germline loops: CDR1 SGDLS, CDR2 YYNGEE. The CDR3 length is 12 residues. The DNA of the CDR3 is TGTGCCAGCAGCGCCGGGGGACTGGAACAGTATTTT. As protein: CASSAGGLEQYF.

This sequence joins TRBV7-9 and TRBJ1-4; D is perhaps TRBD1 (5 bases). This CDR3 contains 17 residues. Trimming stripped 4 bases from V and 8 bases from J, with 23 bases between. Looked up from germline, CDR1 is SEHNR and CDR2 is FQNEAQ (reference sequence). DNA for the CDR3: TGTGCCAGCAGCTCTAGACAGCCGACACCCCCGGAGGAAAAACTGTTTTTT. It yields the protein CASSSRQPTPPEEKLFF.

V usage is TRBV10-3 and J usage is TRBJ2-5; 13 positions match TRBD2. Germline V lookup: CDR1 ENHRY, CDR2 SYGVKD. V was pared by 3 bases and J by 5 bases, with 3 bases of the junction left unmatched. The CDR3 runs to 15 residues. DNA of the CDR3: TGTGCCATCAGTGATGGGACTAGCGGGGTTGAGACCCAGTACTTC. Its protein product is CAISDGTSGVETQYF.

This clone is a singleton in its sample. This chain uses TRBV7-9 with TRBJ2-5; 8 nucleotides line up with TRBD1. The germline V gene has CDR1 SEHNR and CDR2 FQNEAQ (reference sequence). CDR3 length: 15 amino acids. V lost 5 bases, J lost 2 bases, and 7 bases stayed unmatched. CDR3 bases: TGTGCCAGCAGCCCAGGGGGCGGGAATCAAGAGACCCAGTACTTC. This translates into CASSPGGGNQETQYF.

The genes are TRBV7-3 and TRBJ2-3; 10 bases line up with TRBD1. The V gene's germline CDR1 is SGHTA and CDR2 FQGTGA. The CDR3 is 15 residues long. The V segment lost 3 bases and the J segment 2 bases; nucleotides outside the gene matches: 2. The CDR3 region is CASSLTGGYTDTQYF. CDR3 in DNA: TGTGCCAGCAGCTTGACAGGGGGCTACACAGATACGCAGTATTTT.

The chain recombines TRBV2 with TRBJ2-7; 8 bases are shared with TRBD2. CDR3 size: 15 residues. V trimming: 6 bases; J trimming: 2 bases; junction bases outside the gene matches: 9. The germline V gene has CDR1 SNHLY and CDR2 FYNNEI. The CDR3 sequence is CASRSPAGATYEQYF. The CDR3 nucleotides are TGTGCCAGCAGGTCGCCAGCGGGGGCCACCTACGAGCAGTACTTC.

The chain employs TRBV11-3 and TRBJ2-7; D is possibly TRBD2 (6 bases). The CDR3 extends over 16 amino acids. The germline CDR1 and CDR2 sequences are SGHNT and YENEEA. Trimming took 7 bases from V and 2 from J, leaving 21 bases between them. The CDR3 DNA reads as TGTGCCAGCACTCCGGCGGGGCGTCATGGGACCTACGAGCAGTACTTC. This sequence encodes CASTPAGRHGTYEQYF.

The chain is built from TRBV6-5 and TRBJ1-2; TRBD1 matches at 9 bases. CDR1 is MNHEY, CDR2 SVGAGI, per germline. This CDR3 spans 14 amino acids. After removal of 5 bases from V and 2 bases from J, the junction contained 3 bases not matched to a gene. DNA of the CDR3: TGTGCCAGCAGTCCACAGGGGGCCAACTATGGCTACACCTTC. It codes for CASSPQGANYGYTF.

The chain couples TRBV2 to TRBJ2-6; 12 nucleotides align to TRBD1. This CDR3 comprises 18 residues. The ends lost 7 bases at V and 5 bases at J; junction bases unmatched: 12. The germline V gene has CDR1 SNHLY and CDR2 FYNNEI. This chain's CDR3 is CASNRDRGQASWANVLTF. The CDR3 nucleotides are TGTGCCAGCAATCGGGACAGGGGGCAGGCATCCTGGGCCAACGTCCTGACTTTC.

The J gene is TRBJ2-5, the V gene TRBV25-1; D might be TRBD1 (6 bases). The germline gives CDR1 MGHDK, CDR2 SYGVNS. Between the trimmed V and J ends, which lost 6 bases and 4 bases, there was a span of 18 bases. The CDR3 length is 15 residues. CDR3 sequence reads: CASSEQVLRGETQYF. CDR3 coding DNA: TGTGCCAGCAGCGAACAGGTTCTCAGGGGAGAGACCCAGTACTTC.

The rearrangement joins TRBV5-5 to TRBJ2-2; D ambiguous. The germline V gene encodes CDR1 SGHKS and CDR2 YYEKEE (reference sequence). There are 13 residues in the CDR3. V was clipped by 1 base and J by 5 bases, with 6 bases between them. The CDR3 is CASSLSGTGELFF. CDR3 DNA: TGTGCCAGCAGCTTGTCTGGGACCGGGGAGCTGTTTTTT. Using reference TRBV5-5 and TRBJ2-2 for the parts outside the CDR3, the full variable domain is DAGVTQSPTHLIKTRGQQVTLRCSPISGHKSVSWYQQVLGQGPQFIFQYYEKEERGRGNFPDRFSARQFPNYSSELNVNALLLGDSALYLCASSLSGTGELFFGEGSRLTVL.